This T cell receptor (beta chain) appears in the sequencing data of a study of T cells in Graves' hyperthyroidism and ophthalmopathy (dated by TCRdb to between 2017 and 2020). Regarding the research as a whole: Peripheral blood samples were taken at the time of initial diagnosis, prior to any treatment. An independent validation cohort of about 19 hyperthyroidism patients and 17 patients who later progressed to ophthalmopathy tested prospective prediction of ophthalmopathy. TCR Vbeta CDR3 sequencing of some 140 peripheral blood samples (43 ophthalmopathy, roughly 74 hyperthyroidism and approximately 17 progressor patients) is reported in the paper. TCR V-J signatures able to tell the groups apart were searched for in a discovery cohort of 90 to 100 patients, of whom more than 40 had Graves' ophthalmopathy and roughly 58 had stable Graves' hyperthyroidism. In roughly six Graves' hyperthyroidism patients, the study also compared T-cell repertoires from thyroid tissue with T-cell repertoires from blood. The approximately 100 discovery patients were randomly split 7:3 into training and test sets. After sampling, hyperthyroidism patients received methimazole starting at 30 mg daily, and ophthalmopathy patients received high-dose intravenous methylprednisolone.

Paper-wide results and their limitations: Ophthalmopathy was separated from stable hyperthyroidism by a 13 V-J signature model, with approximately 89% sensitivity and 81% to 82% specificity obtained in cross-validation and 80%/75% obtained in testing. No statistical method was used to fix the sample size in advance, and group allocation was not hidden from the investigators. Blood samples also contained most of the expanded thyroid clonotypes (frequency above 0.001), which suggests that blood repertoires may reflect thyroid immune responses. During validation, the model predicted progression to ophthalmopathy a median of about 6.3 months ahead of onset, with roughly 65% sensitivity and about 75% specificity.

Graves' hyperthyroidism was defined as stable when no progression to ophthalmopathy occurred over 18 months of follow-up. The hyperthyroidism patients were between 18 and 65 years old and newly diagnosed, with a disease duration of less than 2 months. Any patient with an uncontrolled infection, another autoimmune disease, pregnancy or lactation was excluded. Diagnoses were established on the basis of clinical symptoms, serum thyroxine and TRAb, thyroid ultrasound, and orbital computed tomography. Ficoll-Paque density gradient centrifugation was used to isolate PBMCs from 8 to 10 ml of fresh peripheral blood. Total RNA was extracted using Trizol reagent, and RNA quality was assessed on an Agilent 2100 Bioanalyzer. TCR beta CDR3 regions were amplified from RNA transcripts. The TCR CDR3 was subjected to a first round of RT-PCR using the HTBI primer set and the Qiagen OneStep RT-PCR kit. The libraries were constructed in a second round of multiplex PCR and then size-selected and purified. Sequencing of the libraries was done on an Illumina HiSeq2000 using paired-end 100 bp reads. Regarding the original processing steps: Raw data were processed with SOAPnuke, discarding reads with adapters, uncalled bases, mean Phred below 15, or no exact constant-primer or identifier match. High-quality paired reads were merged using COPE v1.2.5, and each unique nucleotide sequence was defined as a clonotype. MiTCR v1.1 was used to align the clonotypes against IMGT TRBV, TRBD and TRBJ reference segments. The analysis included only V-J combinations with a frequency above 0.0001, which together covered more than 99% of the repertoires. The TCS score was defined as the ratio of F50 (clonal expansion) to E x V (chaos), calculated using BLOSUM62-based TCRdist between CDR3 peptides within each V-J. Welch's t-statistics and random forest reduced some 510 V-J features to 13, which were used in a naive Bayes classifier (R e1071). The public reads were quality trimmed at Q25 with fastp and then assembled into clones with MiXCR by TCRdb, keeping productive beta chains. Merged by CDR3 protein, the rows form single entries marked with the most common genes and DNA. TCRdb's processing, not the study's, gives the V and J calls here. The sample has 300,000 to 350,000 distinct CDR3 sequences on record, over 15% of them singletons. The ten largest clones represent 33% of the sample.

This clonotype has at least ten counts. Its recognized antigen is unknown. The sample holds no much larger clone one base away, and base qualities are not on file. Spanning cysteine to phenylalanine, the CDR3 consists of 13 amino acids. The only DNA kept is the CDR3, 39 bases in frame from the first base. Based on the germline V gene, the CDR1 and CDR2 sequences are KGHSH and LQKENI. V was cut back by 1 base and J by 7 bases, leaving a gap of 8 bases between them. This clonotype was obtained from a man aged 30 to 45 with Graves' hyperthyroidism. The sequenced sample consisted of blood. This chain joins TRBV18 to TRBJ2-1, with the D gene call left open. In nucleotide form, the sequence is TGTGCCAGCTCACCACGTTACCCGAATGAGCAGTTCTTC. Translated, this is CASSPRYPNEQFF.